A selection of T cell receptor beta chains follows, all from one sample in a study of Ad26.COV2.S vaccination and SARS-CoV-2 variants. Here immunoSEQ multiplex PCR was the method, and the copy in TCRdb shows in-frame clones only, minus some. This table holds 350,000 to 500,000 clones, less than 95% found once. The specimen comprised peripheral blood, sampled in a trial of Ad26.COV2.S vaccine versus placebo. The origin of the receptors is a person aged 18 to 59 who received the Ad26.COV2.S COVID-19 vaccine or a placebo. CDR3s include the opening cysteine and the closing phenylalanine or tryptophan. The order of the fields is J gene, clone size, V gene, CDR3 protein. Clone size is not always given. Where it is, it says once, few, many or a class for expanded clones.

TRBJ2-5 - TRBV19 CASSSRTSGTYQETQYF
TRBJ2-5 - TRBV14 CASSRELAGVETQYF
TRBJ2-3 - TRBV6-1 CASSARTSGAADTQYF
TRBJ2-2 - TRBV5-6 CASSSGNTGELFF
TRBJ2-2 few TRBV6-4 CASTRLAGDTGELFF
TRBJ1-1 - TRBV7-9 CASSLEGTTEAFF
TRBJ1-6 - TRBV27 CASSLTGEGWNNSPLHF
TRBJ1-5 - TRBV28 CASRRQDNQPQHF
TRBJ2-7 - TRBV25-1 CASRGQGRYEQYF
TRBJ2-1 - TRBV27 CASSYSGVGNEQFF
TRBJ2-5 few TRBV19 CASSILAFQETQYF
TRBJ2-7 - TRBV18 CASSLGTSREQYF
TRBJ2-1 - TRBV4-2 CASSQDPSRHEQFF
TRBJ2-7 once TRBV2 CASSEDRAREQYF
TRBJ2-7 - TRBV25-1 CASKRQRGEQYF
TRBJ2-3 - TRBV24-1 CATSEPAGYTDTQYF
TRBJ2-1 - TRBV6-2/TRBV6-3 CARSPRRLAGYDEQFF
TRBJ2-3 - TRBV18 CASSLNRGREALIF
TRBJ1-5 few TRBV7-9 CASSRTGSIQPQHF
TRBJ2-5 - TRBV30 CAWSGIGGIQTQYF
TRBJ2-6 - TRBV5-4 CASSSRTLAAPSGANVLTF
TRBJ2-7 - TRBV12-5 CASGFELAGSYEQYF
TRBJ2-1 - TRBV7-9 CASSLSGNEQFF
TRBJ2-1 - TRBV7-8 CASSLGTSTEQFF
TRBJ1-6 few TRBV27 CASSPRQGERSPLHF
TRBJ1-1 few TRBV3-1/TRBV3-2 CASSQTAGGNTEAFF
TRBJ2-7 - TRBV28 CASSLSDEQYF
TRBJ2-1 - TRBV20-1 CSASPAQYNEQFF
TRBJ2-7 few TRBV11-1 CASRKAAGGSYEQYF
TRBJ2-7 - TRBV6-5 CASRDGTSGTYEQYF
TRBJ2-3 - TRBV6-2/TRBV6-3 CASSRTNTDTQYF
TRBJ2-7 - TRBV29-1 CSVRASYEQYF
TRBJ2-3 - TRBV5-8 CASTPGAGTDTQYF
TRBJ2-3 - TRBV7-2 CASSLLPGQGRIYTQYF
TRBJ2-7 - TRBV7-2 CASSLGLAVYEQYF
TRBJ2-1 - TRBV2 CANLLGLAQFF
TRBJ2-5 - TRBV19 CASSSLGSGPKQETQYF
TRBJ2-3 - TRBV5-1 CASSLTVTDTQYF
TRBJ2-1 - TRBV7-8 CASSSRGSPKDSHNEQFF
TRBJ2-1 - TRBV5-4 CASSSGPPDSYNEQFF
TRBJ2-2 - TRBV10-3 CAISQGTGELFF
TRBJ2-7 - TRBV19 CASAIGLRPYEQYF
TRBJ2-1 - TRBV29-1 CSVETNEQFF
TRBJ2-2 few TRBV15 CATGTPTTGELFF
TRBJ2-7 - TRBV6-5 CASRSQRAGEQYF
TRBJ2-1 - TRBV5-1 CASSLKLDSPYNEQFF
TRBJ2-2 - TRBV9 CASSVVPSGSGTGELFF
TRBJ2-3 once TRBV27 CATQPRSINTQYF
TRBJ2-2 - TRBV6-4 CASSAEITGELFF
TRBJ2-2 - TRBV7-6 CASSLSRRGNTGELFF
TRBJ2-5 - TRBV5-4 CASSVDRGETQYF
TRBJ2-5 - TRBV7-3 CASSYPSSGREGGTQYF
TRBJ1-3 - TRBV7-9 CASSLLGVLGNTIYF
TRBJ2-3 - TRBV5-4 CASSLAGRSTTDTQYF
TRBJ2-1 - TRBV27 CASSLRTNEQFF